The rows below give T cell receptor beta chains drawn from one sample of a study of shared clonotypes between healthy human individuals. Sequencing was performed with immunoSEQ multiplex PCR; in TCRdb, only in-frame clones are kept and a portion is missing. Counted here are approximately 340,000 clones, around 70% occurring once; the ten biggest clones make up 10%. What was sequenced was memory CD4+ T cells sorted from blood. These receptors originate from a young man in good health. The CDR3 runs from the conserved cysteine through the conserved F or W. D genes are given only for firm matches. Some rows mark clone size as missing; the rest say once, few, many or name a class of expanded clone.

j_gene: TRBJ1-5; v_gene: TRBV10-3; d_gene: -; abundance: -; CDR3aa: CAIRGGINQPQHF; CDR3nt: TGTGCCATCAGGGGGGGGATTAATCAGCCCCAGCATTTT
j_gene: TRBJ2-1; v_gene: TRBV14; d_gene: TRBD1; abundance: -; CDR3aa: CASSRGQVPSFEQFF; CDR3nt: TGTGCCAGCAGCCGAGGACAGGTCCCGAGTTTTGAGCAGTTCTTC
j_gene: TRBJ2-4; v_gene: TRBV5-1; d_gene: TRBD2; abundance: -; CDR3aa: CASSTYGLEAKNIQYF; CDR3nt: TGCGCCAGCAGCACATATGGACTAGAAGCCAAAAACATTCAGTACTTC
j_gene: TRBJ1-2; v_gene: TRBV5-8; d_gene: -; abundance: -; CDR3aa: CASSLAGGPAEGYTF; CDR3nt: TGTGCCAGCAGCTTGGCCGGGGGGCCGGCGGAAGGCTACACCTTC
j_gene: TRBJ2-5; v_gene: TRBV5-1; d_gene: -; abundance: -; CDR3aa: CASSPSGSQETQYF; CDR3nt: TGCGCCAGCAGCCCCTCCGGTAGTCAAGAGACCCAGTACTTC
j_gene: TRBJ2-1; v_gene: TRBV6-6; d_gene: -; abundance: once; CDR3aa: CASRSLSTTYNEQFF; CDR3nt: TGTGCCAGCAGGAGCCTTAGCACTACCTACAATGAGCAGTTCTTC
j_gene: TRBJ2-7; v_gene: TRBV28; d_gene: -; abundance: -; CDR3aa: CASSSGAGRAYEQYF; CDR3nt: TGTGCCAGCAGTTCTGGGGCAGGGCGGGCCTACGAGCAGTACTTC
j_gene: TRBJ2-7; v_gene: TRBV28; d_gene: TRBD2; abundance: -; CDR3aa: CASSFVLGLAGSFSYEQYF; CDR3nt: TGTGCCAGCAGTTTTGTTTTAGGACTAGCGGGCTCCTTCTCCTACGAGCAGTACTTC
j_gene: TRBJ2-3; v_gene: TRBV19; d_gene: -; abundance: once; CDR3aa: CASSIGLALTDTQYF; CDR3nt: TGTGCCAGTAGTATTGGGCTAGCGCTGACAGATACGCAGTATTTT
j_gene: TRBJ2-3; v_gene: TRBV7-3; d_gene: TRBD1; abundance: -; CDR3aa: CASSAGTGGTQYF; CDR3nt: TGTGCCAGCAGCGCGGGGACAGGCGGTACGCAGTATTTT
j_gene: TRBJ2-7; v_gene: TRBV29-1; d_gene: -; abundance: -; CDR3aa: CSVVNVGAEQYF; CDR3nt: TGCAGCGTTGTAAATGTAGGAGCCGAGCAGTACTTC
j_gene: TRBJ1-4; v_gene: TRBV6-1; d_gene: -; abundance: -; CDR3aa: CASSDQAYVNNEKLFF; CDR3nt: TGTGCCAGCAGTGACCAGGCTTACGTGAACAATGAAAAACTGTTTTTT
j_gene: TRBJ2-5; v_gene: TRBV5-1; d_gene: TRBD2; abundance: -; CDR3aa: CASSRTSGRAKETQYF; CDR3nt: TGCGCCAGCAGCCGCACTAGCGGGAGGGCCAAAGAGACCCAGTACTTC
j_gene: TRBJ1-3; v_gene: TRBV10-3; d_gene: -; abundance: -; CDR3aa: CAISEQVSGNTIYF; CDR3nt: TGTGCCATCAGCGAACAGGTCTCTGGAAACACCATATATTTT
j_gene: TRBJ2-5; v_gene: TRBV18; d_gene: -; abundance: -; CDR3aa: CASSPISGSETQYF; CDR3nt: TGTGCCAGCTCACCAATCTCGGGCTCGGAGACCCAGTACTTC
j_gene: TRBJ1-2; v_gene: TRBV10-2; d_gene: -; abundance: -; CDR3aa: CASMGHSDGYTF; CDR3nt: TGCGCCAGCATGGGACATTCGGATGGCTACACCTTC
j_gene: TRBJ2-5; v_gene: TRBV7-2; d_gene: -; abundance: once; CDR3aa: CASSRSRQETQYF; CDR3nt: TGTGCCAGCAGCCGCTCTCGCCAAGAGACCCAGTACTTC
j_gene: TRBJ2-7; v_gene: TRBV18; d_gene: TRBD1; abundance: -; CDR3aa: CASSPRGTEVPYEQYF; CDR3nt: TGTGCCAGCTCTCCGAGAGGGACAGAAGTCCCCTACGAGCAGTACTTC
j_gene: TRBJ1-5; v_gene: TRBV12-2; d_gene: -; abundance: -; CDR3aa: CASRLAGGAHSNQPQHF; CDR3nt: TGTGCAAGTCGCTTAGCTGGGGGGGCCCATAGCAATCAGCCCCAGCATTTT
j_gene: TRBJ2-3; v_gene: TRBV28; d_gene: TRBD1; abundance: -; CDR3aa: CASSGTGGTDTQYF; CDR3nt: TGTGCCAGCAGTGGGACAGGGGGCACAGATACGCAGTATTTT